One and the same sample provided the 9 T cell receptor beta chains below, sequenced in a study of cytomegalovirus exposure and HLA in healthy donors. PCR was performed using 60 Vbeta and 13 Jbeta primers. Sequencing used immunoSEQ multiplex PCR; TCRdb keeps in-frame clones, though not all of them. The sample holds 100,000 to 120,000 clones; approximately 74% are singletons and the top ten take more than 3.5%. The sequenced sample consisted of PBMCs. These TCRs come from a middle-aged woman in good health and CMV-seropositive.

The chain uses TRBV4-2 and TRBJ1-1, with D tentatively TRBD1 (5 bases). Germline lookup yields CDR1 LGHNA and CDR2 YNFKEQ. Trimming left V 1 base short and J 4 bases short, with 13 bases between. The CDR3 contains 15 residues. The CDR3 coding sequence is TGTGCCAGCAGCCAAGTAGGGGTTGACGGCACTGAAGCTTTCTTT. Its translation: CASSQVGVDGTEAFF.

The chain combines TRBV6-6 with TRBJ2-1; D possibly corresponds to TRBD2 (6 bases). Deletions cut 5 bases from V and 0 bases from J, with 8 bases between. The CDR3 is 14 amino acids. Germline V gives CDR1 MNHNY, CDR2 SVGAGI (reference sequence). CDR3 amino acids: CASSREPSYNEQFF. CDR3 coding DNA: TGTGCCAGCAGTCGGGAGCCCTCCTACAATGAGCAGTTCTTC.

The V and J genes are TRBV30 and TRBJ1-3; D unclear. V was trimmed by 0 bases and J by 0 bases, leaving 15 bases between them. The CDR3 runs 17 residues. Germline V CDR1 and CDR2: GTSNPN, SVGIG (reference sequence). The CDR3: CAWSVHLAGYSGNTIYF. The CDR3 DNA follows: TGTGCCTGGAGTGTACACTTAGCTGGATACTCTGGAAACACCATATATTTT. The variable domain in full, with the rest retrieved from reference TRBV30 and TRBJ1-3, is SQTIHQWPATLVQPVGSPLSLECTVEGTSNPNLYWYRQAAGRGLQLLFYSVGIGQISSEVPQNLSASRPQDRQFILSSKKLLLSDSGFYLCAWSVHLAGYSGNTIYFGEGSWLTVV.

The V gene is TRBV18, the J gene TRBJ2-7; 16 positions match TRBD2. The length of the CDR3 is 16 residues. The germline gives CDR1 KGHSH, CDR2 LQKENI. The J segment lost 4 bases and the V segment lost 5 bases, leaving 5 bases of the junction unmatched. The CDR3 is CASSGTSGRAAYEQYF. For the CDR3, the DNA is TGTGCCAGCTCAGGGACTAGCGGGAGGGCCGCATACGAGCAGTACTTC.

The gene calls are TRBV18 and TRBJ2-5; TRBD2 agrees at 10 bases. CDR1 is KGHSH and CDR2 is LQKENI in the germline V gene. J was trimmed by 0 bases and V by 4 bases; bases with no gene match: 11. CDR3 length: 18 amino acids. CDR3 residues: CASSLIGFGLADQETQYF. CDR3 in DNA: TGTGCCAGCTCACTAATCGGTTTCGGACTAGCGGACCAAGAGACCCAGTACTTC.

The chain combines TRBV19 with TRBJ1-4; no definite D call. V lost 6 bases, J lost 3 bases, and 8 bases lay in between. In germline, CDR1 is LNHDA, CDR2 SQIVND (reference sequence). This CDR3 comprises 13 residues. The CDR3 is CASRIRANEKLFF. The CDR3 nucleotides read TGTGCCAGTAGGATCCGGGCTAATGAAAAACTGTTTTTT.

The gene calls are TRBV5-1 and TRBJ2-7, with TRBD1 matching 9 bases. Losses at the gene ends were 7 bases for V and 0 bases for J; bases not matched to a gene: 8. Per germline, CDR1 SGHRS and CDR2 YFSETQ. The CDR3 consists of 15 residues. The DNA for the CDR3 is TGCGCCAGCGCCCGGGACAGGGCCGTCTCCTACGAGCAGTACTTC. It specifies CASARDRAVSYEQYF.

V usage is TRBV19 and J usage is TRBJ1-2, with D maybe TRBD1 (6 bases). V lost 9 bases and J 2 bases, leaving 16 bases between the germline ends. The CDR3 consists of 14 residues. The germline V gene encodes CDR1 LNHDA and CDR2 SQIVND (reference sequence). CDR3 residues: CASRVDSENYGYTF. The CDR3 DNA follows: TGTGCCAGCCGAGTGGACAGCGAAAACTATGGCTACACCTTC.

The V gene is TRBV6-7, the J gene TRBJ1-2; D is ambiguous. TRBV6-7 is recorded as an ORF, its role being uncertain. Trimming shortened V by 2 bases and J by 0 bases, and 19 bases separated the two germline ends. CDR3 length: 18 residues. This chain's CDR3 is CASSYQVGETGTNYGYTF. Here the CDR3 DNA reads TGTGCCAGCAGTTACCAAGTTGGGGAGACGGGCACTAACTATGGCTACACCTTC.